This TCR beta chain was sequenced during a study of blood T cell repertoires in COVID-19. Study context: COVID-19 samples collected from the United States, Italy and Spain covered acute and convalescent phases. Sample material is recorded as cDNA or gDNA derived from T cells, B-cell-depleted T cells, or PBMCs.

Trimming at V came to 7 bases and at J to 3 bases, leaving 5 bases not matched to a gene. Germline V gives CDR1 MNHEY, CDR2 SVGAGI. There are 14 residues in the CDR3. As processed by the authors: Reference gene primers were amplified, and this amplification served to estimate nucleated cell counts. TCRdb keeps only in-frame clones here, not all; method: immunoSEQ multiplex PCR. V, J and clone size derive from that table, while D and trimming were established from the DNA sequence. The sample records over 85,000 clones, 87% being singletons. This receptor was identified in a woman aged 80 or older with acute or convalescent COVID-19. Sequences were obtained from peripheral blood. V usage is TRBV6-5 and J usage is TRBJ2-2; 7 bases align to TRBD1. The CDR3: CASTRDRDTGELFF. CDR3 sequence (DNA): TGTGCCAGCACCCGGGACAGAGACACCGGGGAGCTGTTTTTT.